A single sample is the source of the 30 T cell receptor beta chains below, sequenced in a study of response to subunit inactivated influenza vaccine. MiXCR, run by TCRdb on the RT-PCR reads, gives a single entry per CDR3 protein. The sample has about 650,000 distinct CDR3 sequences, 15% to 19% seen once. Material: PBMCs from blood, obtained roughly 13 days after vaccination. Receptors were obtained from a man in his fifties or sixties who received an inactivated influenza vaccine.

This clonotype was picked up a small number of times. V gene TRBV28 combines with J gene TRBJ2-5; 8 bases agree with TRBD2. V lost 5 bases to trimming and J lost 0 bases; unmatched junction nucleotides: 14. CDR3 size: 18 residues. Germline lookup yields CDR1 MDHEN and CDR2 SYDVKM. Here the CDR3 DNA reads TGTGCCAGCAGTCCCATGTTCAGCGGGAGAGCAGACCAAGAGACCCAGTACTTC. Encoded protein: CASSPMFSGRADQETQYF.

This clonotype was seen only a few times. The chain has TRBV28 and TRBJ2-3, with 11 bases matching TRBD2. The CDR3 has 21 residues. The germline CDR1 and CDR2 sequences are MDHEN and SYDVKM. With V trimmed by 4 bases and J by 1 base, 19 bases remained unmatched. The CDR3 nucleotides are TGTGCCAGCAGTTCAAAAATACTAGCGGGGGAGACAGTTACAGGCACAGATACGCAGTATTTT. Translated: CASSSKILAGETVTGTDTQYF.

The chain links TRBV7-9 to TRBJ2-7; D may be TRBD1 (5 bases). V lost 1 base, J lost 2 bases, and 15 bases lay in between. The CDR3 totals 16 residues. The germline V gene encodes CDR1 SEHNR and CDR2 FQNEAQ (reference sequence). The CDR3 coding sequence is TGTGCCAGCAGCTTAGACTACGGCAGGGAAGCCTACGAGCAGTACTTC. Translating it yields CASSLDYGREAYEQYF.

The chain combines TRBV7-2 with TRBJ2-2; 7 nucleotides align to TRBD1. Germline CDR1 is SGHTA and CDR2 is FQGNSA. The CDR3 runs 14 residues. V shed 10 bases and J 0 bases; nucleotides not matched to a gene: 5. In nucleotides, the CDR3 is TGTGCCAACTCAGGGGGTACGAACACCGGGGAGCTGTTTTTT. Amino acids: CANSGGTNTGELFF.

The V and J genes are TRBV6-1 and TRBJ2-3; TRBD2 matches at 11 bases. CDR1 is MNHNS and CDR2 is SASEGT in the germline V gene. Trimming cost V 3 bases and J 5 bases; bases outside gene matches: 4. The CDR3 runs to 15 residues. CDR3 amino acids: CASSDLAGGVDTQYF. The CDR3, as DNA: TGTGCCAGCAGTGATCTAGCGGGAGGTGTAGATACGCAGTATTTT.

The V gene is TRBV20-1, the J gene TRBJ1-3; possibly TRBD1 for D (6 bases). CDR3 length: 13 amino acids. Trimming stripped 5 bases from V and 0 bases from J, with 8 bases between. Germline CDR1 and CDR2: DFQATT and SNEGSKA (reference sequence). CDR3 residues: CSAWTVSGNTIYF. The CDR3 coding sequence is TGCAGTGCTTGGACAGTCTCTGGAAACACCATATATTTT.

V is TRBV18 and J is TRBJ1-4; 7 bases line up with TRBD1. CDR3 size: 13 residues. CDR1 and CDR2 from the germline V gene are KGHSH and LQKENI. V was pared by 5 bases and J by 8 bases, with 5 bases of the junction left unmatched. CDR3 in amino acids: CASSTGQREKLFF. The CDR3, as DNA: TGTGCCAGCTCAACGGGACAGCGGGAAAAACTGTTTTTT.

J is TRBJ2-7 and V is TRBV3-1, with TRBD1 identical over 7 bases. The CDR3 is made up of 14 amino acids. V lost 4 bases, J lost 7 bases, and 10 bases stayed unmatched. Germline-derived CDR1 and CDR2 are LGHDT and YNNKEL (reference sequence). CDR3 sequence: CASSLRTGTTEQYF. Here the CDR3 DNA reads TGTGCCAGCAGCCTTAGGACAGGTACTACGGAGCAGTACTTC.

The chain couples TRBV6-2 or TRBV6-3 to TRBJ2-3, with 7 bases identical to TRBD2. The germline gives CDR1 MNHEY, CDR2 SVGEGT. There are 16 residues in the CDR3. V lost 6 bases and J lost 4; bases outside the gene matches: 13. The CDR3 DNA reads TGTGCCAGCAGCCGCAACGGACTAGTGAAGGCAGATACGCAGTATTTT. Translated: CASSRNGLVKADTQYF.

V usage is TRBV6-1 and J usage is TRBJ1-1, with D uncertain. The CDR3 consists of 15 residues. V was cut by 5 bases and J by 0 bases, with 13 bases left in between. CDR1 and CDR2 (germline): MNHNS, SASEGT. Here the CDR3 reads CASSPEGNMNTEAFF. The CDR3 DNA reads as TGTGCCAGCAGTCCAGAGGGCAATATGAACACTGAAGCTTTCTTT.

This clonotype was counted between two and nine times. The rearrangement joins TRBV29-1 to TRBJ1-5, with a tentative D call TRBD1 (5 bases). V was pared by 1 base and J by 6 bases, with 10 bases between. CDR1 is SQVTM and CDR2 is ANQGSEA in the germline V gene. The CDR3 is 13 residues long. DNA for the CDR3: TGCAGCGTTGAAGGGGTGCAGGGTCAGCCCCAGCATTTT. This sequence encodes CSVEGVQGQPQHF.

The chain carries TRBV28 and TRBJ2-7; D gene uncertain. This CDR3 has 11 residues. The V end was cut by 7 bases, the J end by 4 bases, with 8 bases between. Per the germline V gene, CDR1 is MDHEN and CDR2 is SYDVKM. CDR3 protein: CASNSFYEQYF. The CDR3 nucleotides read TGTGCCAGCAACTCATTTTACGAGCAGTACTTC. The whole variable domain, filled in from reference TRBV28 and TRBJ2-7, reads DVKVTQSSRYLVKRTGEKVFLECVQDMDHENMFWYRQDPGLGLRLIYFSYDVKMKEKGDIPEGYSVSREKKERFSLILESASTNQTSMYLCASNSFYEQYFGPGTRLTVT.

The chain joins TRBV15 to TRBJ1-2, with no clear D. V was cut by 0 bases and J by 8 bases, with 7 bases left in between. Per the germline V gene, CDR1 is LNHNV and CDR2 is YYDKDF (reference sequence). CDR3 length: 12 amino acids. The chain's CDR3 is CATSRDSGGYTF. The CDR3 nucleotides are TGTGCCACCAGCAGAGATTCGGGGGGCTACACCTTC. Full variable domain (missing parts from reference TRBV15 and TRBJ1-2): DAMVIQNPRYQVTQFGKPVTLSCSQTLNHNVMYWYQQKSSQAPKLLFHYYDKDFNNEADTPDNFQSRRPNTSFCFLDIRSPGLGDTAMYLCATSRDSGGYTFGSGTRLTVV.

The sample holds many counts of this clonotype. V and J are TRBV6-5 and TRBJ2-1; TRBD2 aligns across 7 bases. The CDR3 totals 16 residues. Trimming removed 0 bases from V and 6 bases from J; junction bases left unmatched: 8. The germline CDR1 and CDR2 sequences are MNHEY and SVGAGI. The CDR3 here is CASSYSTSGVRNEQFF. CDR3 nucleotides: TGTGCCAGCAGTTACTCGACCAGCGGGGTTCGCAATGAGCAGTTCTTC.

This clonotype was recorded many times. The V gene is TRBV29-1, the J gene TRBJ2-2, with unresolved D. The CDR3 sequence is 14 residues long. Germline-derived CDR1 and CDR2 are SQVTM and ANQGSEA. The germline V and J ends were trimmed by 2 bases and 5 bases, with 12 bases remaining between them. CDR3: CSVEFFSRTGELFF. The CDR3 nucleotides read TGCAGCGTTGAATTTTTTTCGAGGACCGGGGAGCTGTTTTTT.

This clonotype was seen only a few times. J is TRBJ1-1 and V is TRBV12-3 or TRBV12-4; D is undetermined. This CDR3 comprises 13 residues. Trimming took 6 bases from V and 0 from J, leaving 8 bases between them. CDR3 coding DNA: TGTGCCAGCAGCATCCGCATGAACACTGAAGCTTTCTTT. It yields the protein CASSIRMNTEAFF.

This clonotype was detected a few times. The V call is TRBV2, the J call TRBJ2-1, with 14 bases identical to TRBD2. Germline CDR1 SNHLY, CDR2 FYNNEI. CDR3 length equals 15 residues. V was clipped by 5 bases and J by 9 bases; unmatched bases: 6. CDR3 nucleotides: TGTGCCAGCAGTCGACTAGCGGGAGGGCTGGGTGAGCAGTTCTTC. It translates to CASSRLAGGLGEQFF.

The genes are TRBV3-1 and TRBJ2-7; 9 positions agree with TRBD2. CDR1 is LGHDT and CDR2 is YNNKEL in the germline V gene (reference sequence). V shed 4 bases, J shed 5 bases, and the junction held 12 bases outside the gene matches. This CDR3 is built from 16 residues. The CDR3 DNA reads TGTGCCAGCAGCCGCCGATTAGCGGGAGTTGGAAACGAGCAGTACTTC. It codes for CASSRRLAGVGNEQYF.

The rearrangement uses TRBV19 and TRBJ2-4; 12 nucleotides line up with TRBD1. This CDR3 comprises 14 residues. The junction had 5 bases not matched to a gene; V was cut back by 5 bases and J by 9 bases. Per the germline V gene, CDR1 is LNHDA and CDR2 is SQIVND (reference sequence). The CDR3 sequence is CASSPGTGGVIQYF. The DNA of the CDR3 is TGTGCCAGTAGTCCCGGGACAGGGGGCGTCATTCAGTACTTC.

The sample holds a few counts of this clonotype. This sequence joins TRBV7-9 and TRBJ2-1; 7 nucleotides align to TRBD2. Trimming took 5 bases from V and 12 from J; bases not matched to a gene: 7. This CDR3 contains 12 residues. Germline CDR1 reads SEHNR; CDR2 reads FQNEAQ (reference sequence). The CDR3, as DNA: TGTGCCAGCAGCCCCTTGGGCGGGAGGCAGTTCTTC. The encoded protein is CASSPLGGRQFF. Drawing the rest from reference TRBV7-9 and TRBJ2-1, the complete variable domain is DTGVSQNPRHKITKRGQNVTFRCDPISEHNRLYWYRQTLGQGPEFLTYFQNEAQLEKSRLLSDRFSAERPKGSFSTLEIQRTEQGDSAMYLCASSPLGGRQFFGPGTRLTVL.

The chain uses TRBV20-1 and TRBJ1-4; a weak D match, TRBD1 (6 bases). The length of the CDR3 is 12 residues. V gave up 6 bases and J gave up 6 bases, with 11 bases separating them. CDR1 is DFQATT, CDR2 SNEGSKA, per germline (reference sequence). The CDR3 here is CSARGDHEKLFF. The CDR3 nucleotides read TGCAGTGCAAGGGGGGACCATGAAAAACTGTTTTTT.

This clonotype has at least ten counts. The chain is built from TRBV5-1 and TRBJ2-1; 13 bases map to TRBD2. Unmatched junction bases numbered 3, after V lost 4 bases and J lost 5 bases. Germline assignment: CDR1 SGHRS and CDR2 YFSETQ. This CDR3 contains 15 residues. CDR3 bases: TGCGCCAGCAGCACTAGCGGGAGGGCCGACAATGAGCAGTTCTTC. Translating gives CASSTSGRADNEQFF.

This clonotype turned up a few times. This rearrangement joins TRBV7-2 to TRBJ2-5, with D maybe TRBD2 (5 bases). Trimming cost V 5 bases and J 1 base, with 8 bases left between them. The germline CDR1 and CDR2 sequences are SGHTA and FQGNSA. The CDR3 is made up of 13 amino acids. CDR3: CASSPSFQETQYF. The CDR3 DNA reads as TGTGCCAGCAGCCCTAGCTTCCAAGAGACCCAGTACTTC.

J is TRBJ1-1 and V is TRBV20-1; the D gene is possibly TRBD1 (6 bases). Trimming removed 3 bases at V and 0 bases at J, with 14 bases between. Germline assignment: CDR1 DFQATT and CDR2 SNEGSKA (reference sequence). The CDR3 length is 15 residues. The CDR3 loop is CSARFSGDLNTEAFF. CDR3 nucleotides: TGCAGTGCTAGGTTCTCAGGGGATCTGAACACTGAAGCTTTCTTT.

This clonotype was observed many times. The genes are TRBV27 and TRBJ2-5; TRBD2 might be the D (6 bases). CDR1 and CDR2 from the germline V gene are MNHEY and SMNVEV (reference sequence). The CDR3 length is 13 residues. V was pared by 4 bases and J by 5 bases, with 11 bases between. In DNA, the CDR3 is TGTGCCAGCAGTTGGGGGGAGCAGGAGACCCAGTACTTC. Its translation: CASSWGEQETQYF.

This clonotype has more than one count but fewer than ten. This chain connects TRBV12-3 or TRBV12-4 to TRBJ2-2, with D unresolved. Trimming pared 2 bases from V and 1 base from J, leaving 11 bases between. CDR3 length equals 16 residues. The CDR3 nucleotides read TGTGCCAGCAGTTTACCCCCATTCCTGAACACCGGGGAGCTGTTTTTT. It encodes CASSLPPFLNTGELFF.

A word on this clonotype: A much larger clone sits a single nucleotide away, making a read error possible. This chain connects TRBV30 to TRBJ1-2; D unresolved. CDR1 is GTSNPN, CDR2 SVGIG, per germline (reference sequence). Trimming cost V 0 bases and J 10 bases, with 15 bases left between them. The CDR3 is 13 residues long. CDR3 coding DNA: TGTGCCTGGAGTGTATGGGGTGTCGACGACTACACCTTC. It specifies CAWSVWGVDDYTF. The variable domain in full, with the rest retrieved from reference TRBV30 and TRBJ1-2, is SQTIHQWPATLVQPVGSPLSLECTVEGTSNPNLYWYRQAAGRGLQLLFYSVGIGQISSEVPQNLSASRPQDRQFILSSKKLLLSDSGFYLCAWSVWGVDDYTFGSGTRLTVV.

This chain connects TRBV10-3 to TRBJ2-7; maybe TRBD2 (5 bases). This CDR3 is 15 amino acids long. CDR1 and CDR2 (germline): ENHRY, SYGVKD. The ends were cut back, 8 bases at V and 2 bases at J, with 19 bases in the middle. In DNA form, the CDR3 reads TGTGCCATCCGGAGAGACGGGGAGACCCCCTACGAGCAGTACTTC. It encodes CAIRRDGETPYEQYF.

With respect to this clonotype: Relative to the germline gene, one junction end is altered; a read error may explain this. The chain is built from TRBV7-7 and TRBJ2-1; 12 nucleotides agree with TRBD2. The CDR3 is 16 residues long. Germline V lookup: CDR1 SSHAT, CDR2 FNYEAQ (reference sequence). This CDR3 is CASSLAGGSRYNGQFF. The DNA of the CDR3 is TGTGCTAGCAGCCTAGCGGGGGGGTCCCGATACAATGGGCAGTTCTTC.

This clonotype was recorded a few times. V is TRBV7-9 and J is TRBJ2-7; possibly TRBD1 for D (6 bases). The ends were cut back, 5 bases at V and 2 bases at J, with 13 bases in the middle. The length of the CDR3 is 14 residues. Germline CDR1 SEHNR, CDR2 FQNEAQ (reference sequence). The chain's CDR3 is CASSPSGHTYEQYF. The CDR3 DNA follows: TGTGCCAGCAGCCCCTCGGGACATACCTACGAGCAGTACTTC.